What follows describes a single T cell receptor beta chain. This record comes from a study of blood T cell repertoires in COVID-19. Germline lookup yields CDR1 SNHLY and CDR2 FYNNEI. V dropped 6 bases and J dropped 0; count of bases not matched to a gene: 9. The CDR3 consists of 16 residues. Per the authors' pipeline: The assay estimated nucleated cells by amplifying reference gene primers. Data came from immunoSEQ multiplex PCR; TCRdb stores just in-frame clones and leaves some out. V and J calls and clone size come straight from that table; D and trimming were deduced from the DNA. The sample records about 40,000 clones, about 79% being singletons.

The chain recombines TRBV2 with TRBJ1-1; 8 nucleotides align to TRBD1. Sequencing was done on a sample of peripheral blood. This clonotype was obtained from a human donor with acute or convalescent COVID-19. The donor label of this sample is uncertain. This chain's CDR3 is CASRAGGPNMNTEAFF. The CDR3 DNA reads TGTGCCAGCAGGGCAGGGGGCCCGAACATGAACACTGAAGCTTTCTTT.